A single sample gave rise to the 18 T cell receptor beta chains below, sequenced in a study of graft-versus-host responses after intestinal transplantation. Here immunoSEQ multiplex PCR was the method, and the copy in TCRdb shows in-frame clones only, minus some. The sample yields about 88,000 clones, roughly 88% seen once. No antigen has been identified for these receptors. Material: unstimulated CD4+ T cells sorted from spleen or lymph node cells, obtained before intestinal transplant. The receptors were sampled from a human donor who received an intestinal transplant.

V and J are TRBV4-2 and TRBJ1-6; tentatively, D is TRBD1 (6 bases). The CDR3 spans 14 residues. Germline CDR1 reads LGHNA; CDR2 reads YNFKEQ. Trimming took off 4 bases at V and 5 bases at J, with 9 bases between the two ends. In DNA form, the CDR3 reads TGTGCCAGCAGCCCACAGGGAGATAATTCACCCCTCCACTTT. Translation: CASSPQGDNSPLHF.

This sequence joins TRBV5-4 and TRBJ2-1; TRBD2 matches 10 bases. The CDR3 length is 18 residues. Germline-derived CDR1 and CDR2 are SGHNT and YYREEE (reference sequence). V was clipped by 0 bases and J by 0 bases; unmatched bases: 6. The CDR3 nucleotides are TGTGCCAGCAGCTTGGGGCTAGCGGGGGCCGTCTCCTACAATGAGCAGTTCTTC. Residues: CASSLGLAGAVSYNEQFF.

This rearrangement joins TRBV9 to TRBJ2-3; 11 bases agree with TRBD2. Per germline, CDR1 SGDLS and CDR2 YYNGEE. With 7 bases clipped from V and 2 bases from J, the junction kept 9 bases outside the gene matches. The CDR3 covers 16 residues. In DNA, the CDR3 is TGTGCCAGCTGCCGTCTAGCGGGGGGCCCCACAGATACGCAGTATTTT. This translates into CASCRLAGGPTDTQYF.

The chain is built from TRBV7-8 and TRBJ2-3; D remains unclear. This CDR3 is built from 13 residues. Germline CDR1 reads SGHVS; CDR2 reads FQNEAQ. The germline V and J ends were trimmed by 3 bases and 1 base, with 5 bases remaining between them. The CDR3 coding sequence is TGTGCCAGCAGCTTCCGGGGCACAGATACGCAGTATTTT. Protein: CASSFRGTDTQYF.

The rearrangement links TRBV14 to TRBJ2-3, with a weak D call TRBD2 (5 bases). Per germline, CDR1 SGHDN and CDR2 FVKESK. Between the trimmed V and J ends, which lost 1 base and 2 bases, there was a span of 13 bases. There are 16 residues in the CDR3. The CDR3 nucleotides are TGTGCCAGCAGCCAAGTAAGAGGGCGGTTCACAGATACGCAGTATTTT. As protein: CASSQVRGRFTDTQYF. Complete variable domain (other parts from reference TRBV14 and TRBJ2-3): EAGVTQFPSHSVIEKGQTVTLRCDPISGHDNLYWYRRVMGKEIKFLLHFVKESKQDESGMPNNRFLAERTGGTYSTLKVQPAELEDSGVYFCASSQVRGRFTDTQYFGPGTRLTVL.

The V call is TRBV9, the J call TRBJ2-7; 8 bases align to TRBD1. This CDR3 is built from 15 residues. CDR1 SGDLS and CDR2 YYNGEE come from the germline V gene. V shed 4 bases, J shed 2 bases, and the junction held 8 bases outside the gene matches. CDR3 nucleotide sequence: TGTGCCAGCAGCCGAGGGACAGGAGAAGCCTACGAGCAGTACTTC. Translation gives CASSRGTGEAYEQYF.

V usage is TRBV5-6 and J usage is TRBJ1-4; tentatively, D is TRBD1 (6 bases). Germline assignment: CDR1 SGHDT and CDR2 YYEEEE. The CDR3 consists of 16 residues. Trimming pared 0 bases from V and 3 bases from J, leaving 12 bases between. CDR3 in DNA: TGTGCCAGCAGCTTGGCCGGGGGGCTCGCTAATGAAAAACTGTTTTTT. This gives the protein CASSLAGGLANEKLFF.

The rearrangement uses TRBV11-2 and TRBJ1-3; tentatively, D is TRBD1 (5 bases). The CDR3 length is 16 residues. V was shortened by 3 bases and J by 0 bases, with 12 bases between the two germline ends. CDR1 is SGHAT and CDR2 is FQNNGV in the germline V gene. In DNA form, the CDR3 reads TGTGCCAGCAGCTTTACCGACAGCAACTCTGGAAACACCATATATTTT. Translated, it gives CASSFTDSNSGNTIYF.

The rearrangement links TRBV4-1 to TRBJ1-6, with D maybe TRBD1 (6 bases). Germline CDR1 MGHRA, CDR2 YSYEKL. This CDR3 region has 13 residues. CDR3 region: CAAGGALNSPLHF. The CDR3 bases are TGCGCAGCCGGGGGGGCTCTGAATTCACCCCTCCACTTT.

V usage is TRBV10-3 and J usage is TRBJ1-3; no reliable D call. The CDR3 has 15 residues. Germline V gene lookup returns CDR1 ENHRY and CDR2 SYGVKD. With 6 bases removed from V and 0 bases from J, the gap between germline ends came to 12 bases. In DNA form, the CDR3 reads TGTGCCATCAGGAGCCAAGGAGACTCTGGAAACACCATATATTTT. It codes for CAIRSQGDSGNTIYF.

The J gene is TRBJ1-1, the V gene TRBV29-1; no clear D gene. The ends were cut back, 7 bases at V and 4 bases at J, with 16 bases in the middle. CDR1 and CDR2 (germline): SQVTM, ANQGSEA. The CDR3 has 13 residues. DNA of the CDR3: TGCAGCGGTCGCGGGAGTTCGGGCACTGAAGCTTTCTTT. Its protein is CSGRGSSGTEAFF.

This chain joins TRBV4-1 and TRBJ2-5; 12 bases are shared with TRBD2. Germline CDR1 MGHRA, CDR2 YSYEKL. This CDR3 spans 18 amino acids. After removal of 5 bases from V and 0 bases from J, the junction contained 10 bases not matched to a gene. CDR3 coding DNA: TGCGCCAGCAGCAAAAAGACTAGCGGGGGAATAAACCAAGAGACCCAGTACTTC. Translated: CASSKKTSGGINQETQYF.

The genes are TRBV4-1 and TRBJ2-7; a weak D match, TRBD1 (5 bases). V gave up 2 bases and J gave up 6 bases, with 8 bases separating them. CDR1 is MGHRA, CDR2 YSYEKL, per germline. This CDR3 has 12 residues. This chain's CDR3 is CASSQQGGEQYF. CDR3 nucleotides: TGCGCCAGCAGCCAACAGGGTGGCGAGCAGTACTTC.

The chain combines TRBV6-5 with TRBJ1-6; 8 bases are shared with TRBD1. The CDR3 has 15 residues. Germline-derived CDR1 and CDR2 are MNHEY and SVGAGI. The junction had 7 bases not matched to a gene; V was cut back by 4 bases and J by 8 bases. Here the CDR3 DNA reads TGTGCCAGCAGTTCAACCGGGACAGGTTATTCACCCCTCCACTTT. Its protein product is CASSSTGTGYSPLHF.

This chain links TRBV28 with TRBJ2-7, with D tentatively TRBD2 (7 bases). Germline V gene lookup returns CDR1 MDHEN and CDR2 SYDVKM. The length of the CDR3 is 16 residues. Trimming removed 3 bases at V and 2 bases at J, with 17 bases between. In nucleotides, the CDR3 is TGTGCCAGCAGTTTTCCCCTCGGGGGGCTAACCTACGAGCAGTACTTC. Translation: CASSFPLGGLTYEQYF.

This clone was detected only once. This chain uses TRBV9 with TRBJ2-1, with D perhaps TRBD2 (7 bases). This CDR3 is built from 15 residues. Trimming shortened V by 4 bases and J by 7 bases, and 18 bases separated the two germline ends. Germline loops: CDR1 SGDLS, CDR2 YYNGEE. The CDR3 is CASSPRGGGPNEQFF. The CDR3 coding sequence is TGTGCCAGCAGCCCCCGAGGGGGGGGGCCTAATGAGCAGTTCTTC.

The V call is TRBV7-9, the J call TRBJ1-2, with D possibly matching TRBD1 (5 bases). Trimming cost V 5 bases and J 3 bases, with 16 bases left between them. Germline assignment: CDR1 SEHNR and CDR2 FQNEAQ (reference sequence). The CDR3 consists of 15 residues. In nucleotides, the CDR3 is TGTGCCAGCAGCCATCCTCAGGGTAGGGACTATGGCTACACCTTC. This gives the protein CASSHPQGRDYGYTF.

The CDR3 DNA sequence: TGCAGCGTTCTCACAGGAAGCGACGAGACCCAGTACTTC. Protein sequence: CSVLTGSDETQYF. The chain employs TRBV29-1 and TRBJ2-5, with a tentative D call TRBD1 (5 bases). V was cut by 5 bases and J by 5 bases, with 15 bases left in between. Germline CDR1 is SQVTM and CDR2 is ANQGSEA. This CDR3 has 13 amino acids.